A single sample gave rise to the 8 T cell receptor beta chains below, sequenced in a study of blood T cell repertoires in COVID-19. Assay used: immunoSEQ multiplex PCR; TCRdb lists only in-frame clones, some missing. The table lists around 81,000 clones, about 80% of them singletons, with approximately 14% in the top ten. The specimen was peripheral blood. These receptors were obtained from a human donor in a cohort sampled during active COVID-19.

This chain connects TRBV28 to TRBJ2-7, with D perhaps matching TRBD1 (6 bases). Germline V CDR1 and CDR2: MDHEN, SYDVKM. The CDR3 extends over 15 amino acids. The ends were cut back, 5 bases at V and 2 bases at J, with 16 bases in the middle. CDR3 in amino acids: CASSRGQLGTYEQYF. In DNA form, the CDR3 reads TGTGCCAGCAGTCGTGGACAGTTAGGGACCTACGAGCAGTACTTC.

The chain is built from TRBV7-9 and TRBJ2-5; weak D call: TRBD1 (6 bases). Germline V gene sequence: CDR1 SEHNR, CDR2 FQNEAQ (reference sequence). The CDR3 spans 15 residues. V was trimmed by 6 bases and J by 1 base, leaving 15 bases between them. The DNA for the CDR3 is TGTGCCAGCAGGCTCGTCACAGGGCTCCAAGAGACCCAGTACTTC. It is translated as CASRLVTGLQETQYF.

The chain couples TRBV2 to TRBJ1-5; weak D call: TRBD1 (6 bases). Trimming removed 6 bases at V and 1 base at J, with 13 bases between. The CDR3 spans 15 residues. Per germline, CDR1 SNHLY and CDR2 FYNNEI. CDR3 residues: CASRMGDISNQPQHF. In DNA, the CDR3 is TGTGCCAGCAGGATGGGGGACATAAGCAATCAGCCCCAGCATTTT.

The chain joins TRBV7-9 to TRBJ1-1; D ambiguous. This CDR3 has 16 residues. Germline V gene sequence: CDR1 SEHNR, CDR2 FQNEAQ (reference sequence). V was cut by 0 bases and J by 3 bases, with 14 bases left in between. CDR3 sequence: CASSLALSGRDTEAFF. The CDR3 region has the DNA TGTGCCAGCAGCTTAGCGCTATCGGGGAGGGACACTGAAGCTTTCTTT.

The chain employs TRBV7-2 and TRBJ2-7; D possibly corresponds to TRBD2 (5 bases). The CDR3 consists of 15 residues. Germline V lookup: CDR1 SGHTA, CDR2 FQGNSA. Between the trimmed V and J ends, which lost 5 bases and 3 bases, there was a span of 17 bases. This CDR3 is CASSLPGLSNYEQYF. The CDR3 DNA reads TGTGCCAGCAGCCTTCCGGGGTTGAGTAACTACGAGCAGTACTTC.

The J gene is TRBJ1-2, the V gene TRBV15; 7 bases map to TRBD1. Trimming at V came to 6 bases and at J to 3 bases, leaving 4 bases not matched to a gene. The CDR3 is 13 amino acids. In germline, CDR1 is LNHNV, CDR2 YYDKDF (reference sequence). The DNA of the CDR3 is TGTGCCACCAGGACAGGGAGTGACTATGGCTACACCTTC. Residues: CATRTGSDYGYTF.

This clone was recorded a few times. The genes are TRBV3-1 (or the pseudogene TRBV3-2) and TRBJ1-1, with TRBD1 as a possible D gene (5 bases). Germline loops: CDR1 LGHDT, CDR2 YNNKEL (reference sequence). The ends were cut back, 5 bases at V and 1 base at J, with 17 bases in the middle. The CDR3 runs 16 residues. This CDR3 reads CASSKRGGNANTEAFF. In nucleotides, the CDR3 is TGTGCCAGCAGCAAACGGGGGGGTAACGCGAACACTGAAGCTTTCTTT.

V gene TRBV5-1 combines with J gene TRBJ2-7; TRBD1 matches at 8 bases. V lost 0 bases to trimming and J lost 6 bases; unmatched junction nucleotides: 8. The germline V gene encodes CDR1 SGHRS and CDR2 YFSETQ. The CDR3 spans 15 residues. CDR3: CASSLDGSRGREQYF. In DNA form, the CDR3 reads TGCGCCAGCAGCTTGGACGGGTCCAGGGGGCGCGAGCAGTACTTC.